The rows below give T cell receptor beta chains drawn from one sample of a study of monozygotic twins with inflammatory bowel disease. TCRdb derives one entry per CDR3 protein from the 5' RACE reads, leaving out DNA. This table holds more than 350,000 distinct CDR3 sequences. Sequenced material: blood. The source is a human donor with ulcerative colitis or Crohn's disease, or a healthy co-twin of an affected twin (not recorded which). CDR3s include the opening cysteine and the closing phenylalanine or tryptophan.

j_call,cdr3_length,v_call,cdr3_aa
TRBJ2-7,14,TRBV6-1,CASRSGQGIYEQYF
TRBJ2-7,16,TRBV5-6,CASSPSGTSGKYEQYF
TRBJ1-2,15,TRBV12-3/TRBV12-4,CASSLSDRANYGYTF
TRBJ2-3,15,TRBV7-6,CASSHEGQGIDTQYF
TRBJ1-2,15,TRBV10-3,CAISEGSISNYGYTF
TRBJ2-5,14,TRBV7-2,CASSTGLSQETQYF
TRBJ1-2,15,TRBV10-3,CAITQGYRDGYGYTF
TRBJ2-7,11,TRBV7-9,CASSLNGHPYF
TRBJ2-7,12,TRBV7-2,CASSLVVHEQYF
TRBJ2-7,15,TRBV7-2,CASSLGATGNYEQYF
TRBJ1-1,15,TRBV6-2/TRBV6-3,CASSPWTGVNTEAFF
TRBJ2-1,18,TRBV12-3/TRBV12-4,CASSLPTDHTGGRNEQFF
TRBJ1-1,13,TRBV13,CASSALEGTEAFF
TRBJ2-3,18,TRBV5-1,CASSLGLAGGPGTDTQYF
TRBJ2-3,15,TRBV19,CASSTLDRLTDTQYF
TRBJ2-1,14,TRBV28,CASSSISVYNEQFF
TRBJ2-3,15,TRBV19,CASSIRTGSTDTQYF
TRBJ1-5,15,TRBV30,CAWSPRTGSNQPQHF
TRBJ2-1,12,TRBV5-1,CASSWRVNEQFF
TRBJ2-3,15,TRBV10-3,CAISVLAGDTDTQYF
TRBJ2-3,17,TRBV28,CASSLWLAGAGTDTQYF
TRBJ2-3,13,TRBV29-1,CSEISGSADTQYF
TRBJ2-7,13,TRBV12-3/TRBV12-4,CASSLIQGSEQYF
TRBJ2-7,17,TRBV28,CASSSVTGTGGTYEQYF
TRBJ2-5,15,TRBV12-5,CASGLTGGAPRTQYF
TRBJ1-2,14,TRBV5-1,CASSWRTGEDGYTF
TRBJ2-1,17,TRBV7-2,CASSLLGLAATYNEQFF